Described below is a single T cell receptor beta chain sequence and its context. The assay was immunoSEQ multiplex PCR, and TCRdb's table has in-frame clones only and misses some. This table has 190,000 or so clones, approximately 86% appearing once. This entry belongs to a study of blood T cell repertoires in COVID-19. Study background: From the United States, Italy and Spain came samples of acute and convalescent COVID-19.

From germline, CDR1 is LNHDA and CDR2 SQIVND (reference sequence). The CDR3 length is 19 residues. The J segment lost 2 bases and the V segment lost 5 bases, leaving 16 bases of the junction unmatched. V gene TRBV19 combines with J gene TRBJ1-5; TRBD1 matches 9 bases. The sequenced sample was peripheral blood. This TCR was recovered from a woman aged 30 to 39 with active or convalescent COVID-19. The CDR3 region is CASSLHWDREGGGNQPQHF. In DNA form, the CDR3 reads TGTGCCAGTAGTCTACATTGGGACAGGGAGGGTGGCGGCAATCAGCCCCAGCATTTT.